One sample yielded the 22 T cell receptor beta chains listed below, sequenced in a study of cytomegalovirus exposure and HLA in healthy donors. The primer mix had 60 Vbeta and 13 Jbeta primers. TCRdb keeps only in-frame clones here, not all; method: immunoSEQ multiplex PCR. In the table there are under 200,000 clones, 81% of which are singletons. Sequenced sample: PBMCs. These receptors all stem from a woman under 30 in good health and CMV-seronegative.

This clone was detected only a few times. This chain joins TRBV11-3 and TRBJ2-1, with 7 bases that match TRBD1. The CDR3 has 15 residues. CDR1 is SGHNT, CDR2 YENEEA, per germline. The V segment lost 1 base and the J segment 5 bases; nucleotides outside the gene matches: 5. The CDR3 loop is CASSLGDSLNNEQFF. In DNA form, the CDR3 reads TGTGCCAGCAGCTTAGGGGACAGCTTAAACAATGAGCAGTTCTTC.

The CDR3 is CASSWDSSVNSPLHF. In DNA, the CDR3 is TGTGCCAGCAGTTGGGACAGTTCTGTTAATTCACCCCTCCACTTT. The chain combines TRBV27 with TRBJ1-6; TRBD1 aligns across 7 bases. In germline, CDR1 is MNHEY, CDR2 SMNVEV (reference sequence). This CDR3 is built from 15 residues. With V trimmed by 4 bases and J by 6 bases, 6 bases remained unmatched.

The rearrangement links TRBV7-6 to TRBJ2-1, with 15 bases lining up with TRBD2. The CDR3 spans 18 residues. CDR1 and CDR2 from the germline V gene are SGHVS and FNYEAQ. After removal of 2 bases from V and 6 bases from J, the junction contained 8 bases not matched to a gene. CDR3 protein: CASSLFGQGLAGGNEQFF. The CDR3, as DNA: TGTGCCAGCAGCTTATTCGGACAGGGACTAGCGGGAGGCAATGAGCAGTTCTTC.

The table lists this clone with a count of one. The V call is TRBV7-9, the J call TRBJ2-7; TRBD1 matches at 12 bases. V lost 8 bases, J lost 5 bases, and 7 bases stayed unmatched. The CDR3 totals 14 residues. Per the germline V gene, CDR1 is SEHNR and CDR2 is FQNEAQ (reference sequence). The CDR3: CASDGGQGADEQYF. CDR3 nucleotide sequence: TGTGCCAGCGATGGGGGACAGGGGGCGGACGAGCAGTACTTC.

The chain joins TRBV27 to TRBJ2-1, with TRBD2 identical over 7 bases. The CDR3 sequence is 17 residues long. The trim removed 1 base at V and 4 bases at J, leaving 10 bases unmatched. The V gene's germline CDR1 is MNHEY and CDR2 SMNVEV (reference sequence). CDR3 DNA: TGTGCCAGCAGTTTATTGGGCACTTTAGCGGGTTACAATGAGCAGTTCTTC. Protein product: CASSLLGTLAGYNEQFF.

V is TRBV4-1 and J is TRBJ2-5, with D perhaps matching TRBD2 (5 bases). CDR1 and CDR2 from the germline V gene are MGHRA and YSYEKL. The CDR3 spans 13 residues. V lost 3 bases to trimming and J lost 2 bases, with 7 bases between them. CDR3 coding DNA: TGCGCCAGCAGCCAGGACTTTCAAGAGACCCAGTACTTC. This gives the protein CASSQDFQETQYF.

The chain employs TRBV29-1 and TRBJ2-7, with 7 bases lining up with TRBD2. Germline CDR1 reads SQVTM; CDR2 reads ANQGSEA. The V gene end was trimmed by 4 bases and the J gene end by 4 bases; junction bases not matched to a gene: 7. The CDR3 sequence is 13 residues long. The CDR3 DNA is TGCAGCGTTGGGGGGGGGAGAGGGTACGAGCAGTACTTC. Its translation is CSVGGGRGYEQYF.

CDR3 coding DNA: TGTGCCAGCAGTTCCGGACAGGGATTTGAAAAACTGTTTTTT. This codes for CASSSGQGFEKLFF. The gene calls are TRBV28 and TRBJ1-4; the match to TRBD1 covers 8 bases. The ends lost 4 bases at V and 7 bases at J; junction bases unmatched: 5. This CDR3 has 14 residues. Germline V gene sequence: CDR1 MDHEN, CDR2 SYDVKM. Based on the CDR3 plus reference TRBV28 and TRBJ1-4, the full variable domain is DVKVTQSSRYLVKRTGEKVFLECVQDMDHENMFWYRQDPGLGLRLIYFSYDVKMKEKGDIPEGYSVSREKKERFSLILESASTNQTSMYLCASSSGQGFEKLFFGSGTQLSVL.

CDR3 coding DNA: TGTGCCAGCAGTTTTCTTTATCCCCACAGGGGGACCGGGGTGAGCGTTCAGTACTTC. This codes for CASSFLYPHRGTGVSVQYF. This chain links TRBV27 with TRBJ2-4; 8 bases agree with TRBD1. The CDR3 runs to 19 residues. CDR1 and CDR2 (germline): MNHEY, SMNVEV (reference sequence). The trim removed 3 bases at V and 11 bases at J, leaving 24 bases unmatched.

The V and J genes are TRBV4-1 and TRBJ1-5; D is uncertain. The CDR3 sequence is 13 residues long. V was pared by 1 base and J by 4 bases, with 5 bases between. The germline V gene has CDR1 MGHRA and CDR2 YSYEKL. This CDR3 is CASSQGGNQPQHF. Here the CDR3 DNA reads TGCGCCAGCAGCCAAGGCGGAAATCAGCCCCAGCATTTT.

The chain couples TRBV7-9 to TRBJ2-5; 10 nucleotides agree with TRBD1. Germline V gene lookup returns CDR1 SEHNR and CDR2 FQNEAQ (reference sequence). J lost 4 bases, V lost 5 bases, and 10 bases had no gene match. The CDR3 loop spans 16 amino acids. The CDR3: CASSPRGGQGSETQYF. The CDR3, as DNA: TGTGCCAGCAGCCCAAGGGGGGGACAGGGGTCAGAGACCCAGTACTTC.

V usage is TRBV5-1 and J usage is TRBJ2-5; TRBD2 aligns across 13 bases. The DNA end is a closer match to TRBJ2-7, so the J assignment may be wrong. This CDR3 has 15 residues. CDR1 and CDR2 from the germline V gene are SGHRS and YFSETQ. CDR3 amino acids: CASSLLAGGLDEQYF. The CDR3 nucleotides are TGCGCCAGCAGCTTACTAGCGGGGGGGCTCGACGAGCAGTACTTC.

V is TRBV29-1 and J is TRBJ2-2; 7 bases match TRBD1. The CDR3 covers 14 residues. Trimming removed 6 bases from V and 4 bases from J; junction bases left unmatched: 8. CDR1 is SQVTM and CDR2 is ANQGSEA in the germline V gene. The CDR3 DNA is TGCAGCGTCGAGGGTCACAGGGGCACCGGGGAGCTGTTTTTT. Encoded protein: CSVEGHRGTGELFF.

The chain couples TRBV9 to TRBJ1-2; D not resolved. CDR1 is SGDLS and CDR2 is YYNGEE in the germline V gene. The V end lost 6 bases, the J end lost 3 bases, and 9 bases lay between the germline ends. The CDR3 totals 12 residues. CDR3 loop: CASKSLDYGYTF. DNA for the CDR3: TGTGCCAGCAAGAGTCTGGACTATGGCTACACCTTC. Variable domain in full (rest from reference TRBV9 and TRBJ1-2): DSGVTQTPKHLITATGQRVTLRCSPRSGDLSVYWYQQSLDQGLQFLIQYYNGEERAKGNILERFSAQQFPDLHSELNLSSLELGDSALYFCASKSLDYGYTFGSGTRLTVV.

About this clone itself: Relative to the germline gene, one junction end is altered; a read error may explain this. DNA for the CDR3: TGCGCCAGCAGACAAGTCTGGGGCTCCCTAGTGAACACTGAAGCTTTCTTT. It codes for CASRQVWGSLVNTEAFF. V and J are TRBV4-1 and TRBJ1-1, with D possibly matching TRBD1 (5 bases). The germline V gene has CDR1 MGHRA and CDR2 YSYEKL. There are 17 residues in the CDR3.

V and J are TRBV27 and TRBJ2-7, with D possibly TRBD1 on 5 matching bases. Germline V gene data show CDR1 as MNHEY and CDR2 as SMNVEV (reference sequence). The CDR3 loop spans 18 amino acids. Trimming removed 5 bases from V and 0 bases from J, with 23 bases in between. Written as DNA, the CDR3 is TGTGCCAGCAGTCCCCAAAAAGGGGCAGCCACGAGCTCCTACGAGCAGTACTTC. It is translated as CASSPQKGAATSSYEQYF.

A remark on this clone: An end of the junction differs from the germline gene, which may be a read error. The chain uses TRBV7-9 and TRBJ1-5, with 11 bases lining up with TRBD1. This CDR3 has 14 amino acids. The germline CDR1 and CDR2 sequences are SEHNR and FQNEAQ (reference sequence). The CDR3 DNA sequence: TGTTCCAGCAGCTCGGACAGGGGGCATCAGCCCCAGCATTTT. Translating gives CSSSSDRGHQPQHF.

This clone came up once. The CDR3 DNA follows: TGTGCCAGCGGAGGAACAGGGGCTATTGCGTACGAGCAGTACTTC. Protein: CASGGTGAIAYEQYF. This chain joins TRBV6-6 and TRBJ2-7, with TRBD1 matching over 7 bases. Germline CDR1 and CDR2: MNHNY and SVGAGI (reference sequence). The CDR3 has 15 amino acids. J gave up 4 bases and V 8 bases, and 14 bases lay outside the gene matches.

The rearrangement uses TRBV4-1 and TRBJ1-1; D remains unclear. V was pared by 0 bases and J by 4 bases, with 15 bases between. This CDR3 comprises 16 residues. The germline gives CDR1 MGHRA, CDR2 YSYEKL. CDR3 in amino acids: CASSQDLGGGFTEAFF. The CDR3 bases are TGCGCCAGCAGCCAAGATCTTGGCGGAGGGTTCACTGAAGCTTTCTTT.

V and J are TRBV7-7 and TRBJ2-2; weak D call: TRBD1 (6 bases). Germline-derived CDR1 and CDR2 are SSHAT and FNYEAQ (reference sequence). Trimming removed 5 bases at V and 0 bases at J, with 13 bases between. The CDR3 is made up of 16 amino acids. The DNA for the CDR3 is TGTGCCAGCAGCGACACCGGGACAACGAACACCGGGGAGCTGTTTTTT. It is translated as CASSDTGTTNTGELFF.

V usage is TRBV7-3 and J usage is TRBJ2-7, with TRBD2 identical over 14 bases. After removal of 5 bases from V and 4 bases from J, the junction contained 7 bases not matched to a gene. The CDR3 loop spans 16 amino acids. Germline-derived CDR1 and CDR2 are SGHTA and FQGTGA. The CDR3, as DNA: TGTGCCAGCAGCGATTCCGGGACTAGCGGGAGTTACGAGCAGTACTTC. Protein sequence: CASSDSGTSGSYEQYF.

The rearrangement uses TRBV10-3 and TRBJ2-1, with D hard to call. CDR3 length equals 14 residues. CDR1 and CDR2 from the germline V gene are ENHRY and SYGVKD. V shed 9 bases and J shed 5 bases, with 17 bases lying between them. The DNA of the CDR3 is TGTGCCATTGAATCAAGCGAAGGAAACAATGAGCAGTTCTTC. It is translated as CAIESSEGNNEQFF.